These 9 T cell receptor beta chains came from one sample sequenced in a study of beta chain features in type 1 diabetes. Whole-study results and caveats: Moderately but significantly shorter TCRB CDR3s were found in Type 1 diabetes patients in all four CD4+ subsets.

Which antigens these TCRs recognize remains unknown. Expressed TCRB transcripts were sequenced because the entire RNA isolate underwent reverse transcription. TCRdb's copy holds only in-frame clones and misses some; the assay was immunoSEQ multiplex PCR. The sample yields fewer than 350,000 clones, approximately 16% seen once. The sample was naive CD4+ T cells from blood. Receptors originate from a man younger than 35 with type 1 diabetes.

The chain links TRBV28 to TRBJ2-5, with D perhaps TRBD1 (5 bases). The CDR3 has 13 residues. Germline V gives CDR1 MDHEN, CDR2 SYDVKM. V was pared by 7 bases and J by 5 bases, with 14 bases between. The DNA for the CDR3 is TGTGCCAGCATCAACACAGGTGCGGAGACCCAGTACTTC. Its translation: CASINTGAETQYF.

The V gene is TRBV5-6, the J gene TRBJ2-1, with D possibly TRBD1 on 5 matching bases. CDR1 and CDR2 (germline): SGHDT, YYEEEE. The CDR3 is 14 amino acids. V was clipped by 7 bases and J by 6 bases, with 17 bases between them. The CDR3 here is CASAQGAGSNEQFF. CDR3 bases: TGTGCCAGCGCTCAGGGTGCAGGGTCCAATGAGCAGTTCTTC. Using reference TRBV5-6 and TRBJ2-1 for the parts outside the CDR3, the full variable domain is DAGVTQSPTHLIKTRGQQVTLRCSPKSGHDTVSWYQQALGQGPQFIFQYYEEEERQRGNFPDRFSGHQFPNYSSELNVNALLLGDSALYLCASAQGAGSNEQFFGPGTRLTVL.

The chain is built from TRBV5-4 and TRBJ2-5; no clear D. V lost 0 bases and J lost 3, with 6 bases in between. CDR1 and CDR2 (germline): SGHNT, YYREEE (reference sequence). The CDR3 extends over 13 amino acids. In DNA form, the CDR3 reads TGTGCCAGCAGCTTGGCCGGTAAAGAGACCCAGTACTTC. Encoded protein: CASSLAGKETQYF.

This clone has only a few counts. This chain uses TRBV23-1 with TRBJ2-5; unclear D gene. TRBV23-1 is classed as an ORF, of uncertain function. The length of the CDR3 is 12 residues. Trimming shortened V by 3 bases and J by 2 bases, and 4 bases separated the two germline ends. The CDR3 spells CASSHRQETQYF. Written as DNA, the CDR3 is TGCGCCAGCAGTCACAGGCAAGAGACCCAGTACTTC.

In its sample, this clone was seen a few times. This chain links TRBV2 with TRBJ2-1; D unclear. CDR3 length equals 15 residues. The V end lost 3 bases, the J end lost 0 bases, and 9 bases lay between the germline ends. Germline lookup yields CDR1 SNHLY and CDR2 FYNNEI. This chain's CDR3 is CASSDPRFSYNEQFF. The CDR3 DNA reads TGTGCCAGCAGTGATCCCAGATTCTCCTACAATGAGCAGTTCTTC.

The chain is built from TRBV7-8 and TRBJ1-2; no firm D call. Deletions cut 5 bases from V and 8 bases from J, with 12 bases between. CDR3 size: 12 residues. From germline, CDR1 is SGHVS and CDR2 FQNEAQ. In nucleotides, the CDR3 is TGTGCCAGCAGCGAGAGGACGGGGGGCTACACCTTC. It yields the protein CASSERTGGYTF. Drawing the rest from reference TRBV7-8 and TRBJ1-2, the complete variable domain is GAGVSQSPRYKVAKRGQDVALRCDPISGHVSLFWYQQALGQGPEFLTYFQNEAQLDKSGLPSDRFFAERPEGSVSTLKIQRTQQEDSAVYLCASSERTGGYTFGSGTRLTVV.

This clone was detected a few times. CDR3 sequence: CASSPGQLNSPLHF. Written as DNA, the CDR3 is TGTGCCAGCTCACCGGGACAGCTAAATTCACCCCTCCACTTT. V usage is TRBV18 and J usage is TRBJ1-6; 7 positions agree with TRBD1. The V segment lost 3 bases and the J segment 7 bases; nucleotides outside the gene matches: 3. Germline V gene data show CDR1 as KGHSH and CDR2 as LQKENI. The length of the CDR3 is 14 residues.

There are a few counts of this clone. Other DNA sequences within the sample encode an identical CDR3. This chain links TRBV28 with TRBJ2-5, with 11 bases fitting TRBD1. The germline CDR1 and CDR2 sequences are MDHEN and SYDVKM. The CDR3 is 14 amino acids. With 5 bases clipped from V and 5 bases from J, the junction kept 4 bases outside the gene matches. CDR3 DNA sequence: TGTGCCAGCAGTCCAGGACAGGGGGCGGAGACCCAGTACTTC. It specifies CASSPGQGAETQYF.

This clone was found a few times. V and J are TRBV7-2 and TRBJ2-3; tentatively, D is TRBD2 (6 bases). Trimming shortened V by 6 bases and J by 2 bases, and 15 bases separated the two germline ends. Looked up from germline, CDR1 is SGHTA and CDR2 is FQGNSA. This CDR3 contains 15 residues. The CDR3 DNA follows: TGTGCCAGCAGTTTCGGGGGACTTATCACAGATACGCAGTATTTT. Translation gives CASSFGGLITDTQYF.